This T cell receptor beta chain was found in a study of T cell responses to AZD1222 COVID-19 vaccine. Overall study results and limits: Donors were mostly white British, more females; clonal diversity possibly underestimated. Across the whole spike, CD4 TCRs peaked at regions 160-218 and 743-854. Baseline antibody screening turned up just a handful of seropositive AZD1222 recipients. Spike-specific TCR depth and breadth grew after two AZD1222 doses.

The CDR3 runs 12 residues. Germline values: CDR1 SGHAT, CDR2 FQNNGV. Clones were read by immunoSEQ multiplex PCR, and TCRdb kept only the in-frame ones, dropping some. The sample contains approximately 76,000 clones, about nine tenths of which appear only once. A remark on this clone: What it recognizes is unknown. An end of the junction does not agree with germline; a read error may underlie this.

Sequenced here: peripheral blood, sampled on day 0 of AZD1222 vaccination. The chain combines TRBV11-2 with TRBJ2-7; D unclear. The receptor comes from an adult in good health. The CDR3 protein is CASSSRIISLFF. CDR3 DNA sequence: TGTGCCAGCAGCTCGCGAATCATTAGTCTTTTCTTC.